Following are 21 T cell receptor beta chains from one sample sequenced in a study of T-cell reconstitution after alpha-beta-depleted transplantation in children. The library targeted TCRbeta and was prepared with unique molecular identifiers. TCRdb reprocessed the PCR reads via MiXCR and lists one record per CDR3 protein. The repertoire includes more than 550,000 distinct CDR3 sequences, 10% of them detected once, and about 4.2% sits in the top ten. Sequenced here: PBMCs from the stem cell graft donor, sampled from the stem cell graft. The receptors shown here come from a human donor who donated a stem cell graft to a child with acute myeloid leukemia.

The chain is built from TRBV5-6 and TRBJ2-1; 7 nucleotides agree with TRBD2. Germline lookup yields CDR1 SGHDT and CDR2 YYEEEE. Trimming took 0 bases from V and 5 from J; bases not matched to a gene: 5. The CDR3 length is 15 residues. CDR3 in amino acids: CASSLGDYPDNEQFF. The CDR3 region has the DNA TGTGCCAGCAGCTTGGGGGACTACCCTGACAATGAGCAGTTCTTC.

This clonotype was counted between two and nine times. The gene calls are TRBV6-2 or TRBV6-3 and TRBJ2-7; 8 bases line up with TRBD1. There are 15 residues in the CDR3. The trim removed 2 bases at V and 3 bases at J, leaving 6 bases unmatched. Germline V gives CDR1 MNHEY, CDR2 SVGEGT. The CDR3 spells CASSYHQGQGYEQYF. In nucleotides, the CDR3 is TGTGCCAGCAGTTACCACCAAGGACAGGGCTACGAGCAGTACTTC.

This clonotype was seen many times. The rearrangement links TRBV5-5 to TRBJ2-3; 9 bases map to TRBD1. The V gene's germline CDR1 is SGHKS and CDR2 YYEKEE (reference sequence). The CDR3 consists of 16 residues. After removal of 2 bases from V and 3 bases from J, the junction contained 7 bases not matched to a gene. CDR3 amino acids: CASSLQGAQRTDTQYF. In DNA form, the CDR3 reads TGTGCCAGCAGCTTACAGGGGGCGCAAAGGACAGATACGCAGTATTTT.

This clonotype was picked up many times. The rearrangement joins TRBV12-3 or TRBV12-4 to TRBJ2-3; D possibly corresponds to TRBD1 (6 bases). V lost 6 bases to trimming and J lost 0 bases, with 7 bases between them. The CDR3 extends over 13 amino acids. Here the CDR3 DNA reads TGTGCCAGCAGCCAGGGGAGCACAGATACGCAGTATTTT. Protein sequence: CASSQGSTDTQYF.

A single count supports this clonotype. The rearrangement links TRBV20-1 to TRBJ2-1; either TRBD1 or TRBD2 may supply D (5 bases each). CDR1 is DFQATT and CDR2 is SNEGSKA in the germline V gene (reference sequence). This CDR3 contains 13 residues. Trimming removed 2 bases from V and 7 bases from J, with 12 bases in between. CDR3 loop: CSARLRGENEQFF. The DNA for the CDR3 is TGCAGTGCTAGACTCCGAGGGGAAAATGAGCAGTTCTTC.

The chain has TRBV20-1 and TRBJ2-1, with D uncertain. There are 13 residues in the CDR3. V was clipped by 3 bases and J by 9 bases, with 15 bases between them. The germline CDR1 and CDR2 sequences are DFQATT and SNEGSKA (reference sequence). The CDR3 loop is CSASGGPKGEQFF. The CDR3 DNA follows: TGCAGTGCTAGTGGTGGTCCGAAGGGTGAGCAGTTCTTC.

The chain employs TRBV5-1 and TRBJ2-7; TRBD2 matches 10 bases. Losses at the gene ends were 2 bases for V and 1 base for J; bases not matched to a gene: 6. The V gene's germline CDR1 is SGHRS and CDR2 YFSETQ. The CDR3 sequence is 16 residues long. CDR3 DNA: TGCGCCAGCAGCTTTGGGTCTAGCGGGAGTTCCTACGAGCAGTACTTC. Its translation: CASSFGSSGSSYEQYF.

The chain couples TRBV10-3 to TRBJ1-2; 11 bases align to TRBD1. The V gene's germline CDR1 is ENHRY and CDR2 SYGVKD. V shed 2 bases and J 6 bases; nucleotides not matched to a gene: 5. The CDR3 sequence is 15 residues long. CDR3 nucleotide sequence: TGTGCCATCAGTGAGCGGGACAGGGGGGTCGATGGCTACACCTTC. It encodes CAISERDRGVDGYTF.

V is TRBV4-3 and J is TRBJ2-1, with D maybe TRBD2 (6 bases). The CDR3 runs to 17 residues. CDR1 is LGHNA, CDR2 YSLEER, per germline. V was trimmed by 1 base and J by 10 bases, leaving 23 bases between them. The CDR3 reads CASSQAPRDLTRGEQFF. The CDR3 DNA reads as TGCGCCAGCAGCCAAGCACCCCGGGATCTCACCCGGGGGGAGCAGTTCTTC.

This clonotype has only a few counts. The V and J genes are TRBV7-2 and TRBJ2-4, with 9 bases matching TRBD1. V lost 9 bases and J lost 6; bases outside the gene matches: 9. The CDR3 runs 14 residues. Per germline, CDR1 SGHTA and CDR2 FQGNSA. The CDR3 reads CASLRDREGNIQYF. CDR3 nucleotides: TGTGCCAGTCTCCGGGACAGGGAAGGAAACATTCAGTACTTC. Filled out from reference TRBV7-2 and TRBJ2-4, the complete variable domain reads GAGVSQSPSNKVTEKGKDVELRCDPISGHTALYWYRQSLGQGLEFLIYFQGNSAPDKSGLPSDRFSAERTGGSVSTLTIQRTQQEDSAVYLCASLRDREGNIQYFGAGTRLSVL.

The chain combines TRBV25-1 with TRBJ2-2; 7 nucleotides align to TRBD2. V gave up 6 bases and J gave up 6 bases; unmatched junction bases: 13. The germline CDR1 and CDR2 sequences are MGHDK and SYGVNS. The CDR3 is 16 amino acids. CDR3 region: CASSSWASGTPGELFF. CDR3 in DNA: TGTGCCAGCAGCAGTTGGGCTAGCGGAACCCCCGGGGAGCTGTTTTTT.

The chain recombines TRBV5-1 with TRBJ2-2; maybe TRBD2 (6 bases). The CDR3 is 16 amino acids. In germline, CDR1 is SGHRS, CDR2 YFSETQ. Trimming pared 5 bases from V and 3 bases from J, leaving 17 bases between. DNA of the CDR3: TGCGCCAGCAGTGCGTTCGAGCGGGTCTACACCGGGGAGCTGTTTTTT. This encodes CASSAFERVYTGELFF.

The chain is built from TRBV29-1 and TRBJ1-4, with D possibly TRBD1 on 5 matching bases. The germline V gene has CDR1 SQVTM and CDR2 ANQGSEA. Trimming left V 4 bases short and J 7 bases short, with 13 bases between. The CDR3 totals 13 residues. The CDR3 nucleotides are TGCAGCGTTGCGGCGGGGCGCGGTGAAAAACTGTTTTTT. Translated, it gives CSVAAGRGEKLFF.

In this sample, this clonotype turned up many times. The chain couples TRBV5-1 to TRBJ2-7; D might be TRBD1 or TRBD2, each matching 6 bases. The V end was cut by 0 bases, the J end by 3 bases, with 10 bases between. The germline V gene has CDR1 SGHRS and CDR2 YFSETQ. The CDR3 sequence is 14 residues long. The CDR3 bases are TGCGCCAGCAGCTTGGCACAGGGAGGCTACGAGCAGTACTTC. Translation: CASSLAQGGYEQYF.

V is TRBV25-1 and J is TRBJ1-3, with a possible D match to TRBD1 (6 bases). This CDR3 spans 16 amino acids. Trimming left V 8 bases short and J 0 bases short, with 17 bases between. Germline assignment: CDR1 MGHDK and CDR2 SYGVNS. The CDR3 reads CASLRDTYHSGNTIYF. CDR3 DNA: TGTGCCAGCTTGCGGGACACCTATCACTCTGGAAACACCATATATTTT. Using reference TRBV25-1 and TRBJ1-3 for the parts outside the CDR3, the full variable domain is EADIYQTPRYLVIGTGKKITLECSQTMGHDKMYWYQQDPGMELHLIHYSYGVNSTEKGDLSSESTVSRIRTEHFPLTLESARPSHTSQYLCASLRDTYHSGNTIYFGEGSWLTVV.

In its sample, this clonotype was seen many times. The chain employs TRBV20-1 and TRBJ2-1; 7 bases agree with TRBD1. After removal of 5 bases from V and 0 bases from J, the junction contained 7 bases not matched to a gene. The CDR3 is 15 residues long. Germline V gene lookup returns CDR1 DFQATT and CDR2 SNEGSKA (reference sequence). CDR3 coding DNA: TGCAGTGCTTTCCTACAGGGGAGCTCCTACAATGAGCAGTTCTTC. The encoded protein is CSAFLQGSSYNEQFF.

This clonotype appeared a few times. The chain's CDR3 is CASSFHRFGGLGNSPLHF. CDR3 sequence (DNA): TGTGCCAGCAGCTTTCATAGGTTCGGGGGATTAGGAAATTCACCCCTCCACTTT. The gene calls are TRBV11-2 and TRBJ1-6, with D perhaps matching TRBD1 (5 bases). Germline loops: CDR1 SGHAT, CDR2 FQNNGV. Between the trimmed V and J ends, which lost 3 bases and 7 bases, there was a span of 22 bases. The CDR3 length is 18 residues.

V gene TRBV6-7 combines with J gene TRBJ2-7; D might be TRBD2 (5 bases). TRBV6-7 qualifies as an ORF whose function is uncertain. This CDR3 has 18 amino acids. V was shortened by 4 bases and J by 3 bases, with 25 bases between the two germline ends. The CDR3 sequence: CASSLASRASSTFYEQYF. CDR3 nucleotide sequence: TGTGCCAGCAGTTTAGCTAGCCGGGCCAGTTCAACCTTCTACGAGCAGTACTTC.

The sample holds many counts of this clonotype. V is TRBV27 and J is TRBJ1-2, with D unclear. The CDR3 length is 13 residues. V was shortened by 3 bases and J by 2 bases, with 7 bases between the two germline ends. The germline V gene has CDR1 MNHEY and CDR2 SMNVEV (reference sequence). CDR3 nucleotides: TGTGCCAGCAGTTTTCAAAGGAACTATGGCTACACCTTC. Protein: CASSFQRNYGYTF.

This clonotype has a count of ten or more. The genes are TRBV20-1 and TRBJ2-2; D is perhaps TRBD1 or TRBD2 (5 bases each). V lost 2 bases, J lost 6 bases, and 13 bases lay in between. CDR1 and CDR2 from the germline V gene are DFQATT and SNEGSKA (reference sequence). The CDR3 contains 14 residues. This CDR3 reads CSARYGGKAGELFF. The CDR3 region has the DNA TGCAGTGCTAGATATGGGGGAAAGGCCGGGGAGCTGTTTTTT.

This clonotype was seen repeatedly, ten times or more. The CDR3 is CSANTGSAGETQYF. CDR3 nucleotide sequence: TGCAGTGCTAACACAGGGTCTGCAGGAGAGACCCAGTACTTC. This chain links TRBV20-1 with TRBJ2-5; D is perhaps TRBD1 (6 bases). Germline loops: CDR1 DFQATT, CDR2 SNEGSKA (reference sequence). CDR3 length: 14 residues. Trimming removed 4 bases from V and 4 bases from J, with 16 bases in between.